The 6 T cell receptor beta chains below all came from one sample that was sequenced in a study of technical replicates of blood from four donors. Generated by immunoSEQ multiplex PCR, the TCRdb table keeps only in-frame clones and is missing some. The sample records over 50,000 clones, 85% to 90% being singletons. The specimen was PBMCs. The receptors here all came from a human donor in good health. Some clones in this sample may be carry-over from other donors' samples.

This rearrangement joins TRBV29-1 to TRBJ2-5; TRBD2 matches 8 bases. V lost 3 bases and J lost 5; bases outside the gene matches: 8. The germline CDR1 and CDR2 sequences are SQVTM and ANQGSEA. CDR3 size: 14 residues. As DNA, the CDR3 is TGCAGCGTTGATACCGGGACTAGAGTCGAGACCCAGTACTTC. Translating gives CSVDTGTRVETQYF.

V and J are TRBV7-2 and TRBJ1-1; D is uncertain. The V end was cut by 5 bases, the J end by 1 base, with 11 bases between. The CDR3 has 14 amino acids. The germline V gene encodes CDR1 SGHTA and CDR2 FQGNSA. CDR3 residues: CASSRTVSNTEAFF. In DNA, the CDR3 is TGTGCCAGCAGCCGAACGGTCTCGAACACTGAAGCTTTCTTT. The full variable domain, completed using reference TRBV7-2 and TRBJ1-1, is GAGVSQSPSNKVTEKGKDVELRCDPISGHTALYWYRQSLGQGLEFLIYFQGNSAPDKSGLPSDRFSAERTGGSVSTLTIQRTQQEDSAVYLCASSRTVSNTEAFFGQGTRLTVV.

The chain uses TRBV12-5 and TRBJ1-2; D gene unclear. Germline-derived CDR1 and CDR2 are LGHNT and FRNRAP. V was pared by 2 bases and J by 10 bases, with 17 bases between. The CDR3 contains 14 residues. The CDR3: CASGLLGLGLDYTF. In DNA form, the CDR3 reads TGTGCTAGTGGTTTGCTCGGACTGGGTTTGGACTACACCTTC.

CDR3 sequence (DNA): TGTGCCAGTAAAATAGATCCCGATGAGCAGTTCTTC. Translating it yields CASKIDPDEQFF. The chain carries TRBV19 and TRBJ2-1; D remains unclear. Trimming cost V 7 bases and J 8 bases, with 12 bases left between them. CDR1 and CDR2 from the germline V gene are LNHDA and SQIVND (reference sequence). This CDR3 spans 12 amino acids.

The chain joins TRBV4-3 to TRBJ2-7; TRBD2 matches at 7 bases. With V trimmed by 0 bases and J by 3 bases, 8 bases remained unmatched. Germline lookup yields CDR1 LGHNA and CDR2 YSLEER. CDR3 size: 16 residues. DNA of the CDR3: TGCGCCAGCAGCCAAGACCTTGGACTAGTAGTCTACGAGCAGTACTTC. This codes for CASSQDLGLVVYEQYF.

This chain joins TRBV6-5 and TRBJ1-6; 8 nucleotides agree with TRBD1. Germline-derived CDR1 and CDR2 are MNHEY and SVGAGI. The CDR3 contains 15 residues. Trimming cost V 6 bases and J 8 bases; bases outside gene matches: 9. CDR3 bases: TGTGCCAGCAGGACCGGGACAGGTCCTCATTCACCCCTCCACTTT. Residues: CASRTGTGPHSPLHF.